The rows below give T cell receptor beta chains drawn from one sample of a study of T cells after yellow fever vaccination. TCRdb re-called the 5' RACE reads through MiXCR, storing one row per CDR3 protein. The profile covers a few hundred thousand distinct CDR3 sequences, with about a sixth appearing a single time and 15% to 20% taken by the ten largest. This specimen was PBMCs, taken about 5 days after the first yellow fever vaccination. The receptors shown here come from a man aged 18 to 30 who received the YFV17D yellow fever vaccine. CDR3s include the opening cysteine and the closing phenylalanine or tryptophan. Fields, in order: D gene, J gene, V gene, clone size, CDR3 DNA, CDR3 protein. D genes are given only for firm matches. Clone sizes are given selectively: once, few, many, or a class where the clone is expanded.

d_gene: -
j_gene: TRBJ1-2
v_gene: TRBV29-1
abundance: once
CDR3nt: TGCAGCGCCTTACAGGCTAACTATGGCTACACCTTC
CDR3aa: CSALQANYGYTF

d_gene: -
j_gene: TRBJ2-3
v_gene: TRBV6-2/TRBV6-3
abundance: -
CDR3nt: TGTGCCAGCAGTTCGCGACAGAATGGGGTCACAGATACGCAGTATTTT
CDR3aa: CASSSRQNGVTDTQYF

d_gene: TRBD1
j_gene: TRBJ1-3
v_gene: TRBV7-6
abundance: few
CDR3nt: TGTGCCAGCAGCCCTGTCCCGGGACAGGGGCACTCTGGAAACACCATATATTTT
CDR3aa: CASSPVPGQGHSGNTIYF

d_gene: TRBD1
j_gene: TRBJ1-2
v_gene: TRBV5-1
abundance: many
CDR3nt: TGCGCCAGCAGCTGGACAGGGCCTAACTATGGCTACACCTTC
CDR3aa: CASSWTGPNYGYTF

d_gene: TRBD2
j_gene: TRBJ2-3
v_gene: TRBV20-1
abundance: few
CDR3nt: TGCAGTGCTAGAGATGAGGAGAGCGGGGGCGCAGATACGCAGTATTTT
CDR3aa: CSARDEESGGADTQYF

d_gene: TRBD2
j_gene: TRBJ2-3
v_gene: TRBV7-2
abundance: few
CDR3nt: TGTGCCAGCAGCTCCTTAGCGGGGGCCTCACCTACGCAGTATTTT
CDR3aa: CASSSLAGASPTQYF

d_gene: -
j_gene: TRBJ1-1
v_gene: TRBV5-1
abundance: many
CDR3nt: TGCGCCAGCAGCGTAATGGGGACGGCAACTGAAGCTTTCTTT
CDR3aa: CASSVMGTATEAFF

d_gene: TRBD2
j_gene: TRBJ2-5
v_gene: TRBV29-1
abundance: -
CDR3nt: TGCAGCGTCTGGACTAGCGGGGTCCAAGAGACCCAGTACTTC
CDR3aa: CSVWTSGVQETQYF

d_gene: -
j_gene: TRBJ2-3
v_gene: TRBV6-2/TRBV6-3
abundance: -
CDR3nt: TGTGCCAGCAGTTCACAGCCGGATACGCAGTATTTT
CDR3aa: CASSSQPDTQYF

d_gene: -
j_gene: TRBJ2-5
v_gene: TRBV20-1
abundance: -
CDR3nt: TGCAGTGCTAGAGAGATCGGACCTATCGAGACCCAGTACTTC
CDR3aa: CSAREIGPIETQYF

d_gene: TRBD1
j_gene: TRBJ2-5
v_gene: TRBV5-1
abundance: -
CDR3nt: TGCGCCAGCAGCGCCGGACAGGGAAGCCAAGAGACCCAGTACTTC
CDR3aa: CASSAGQGSQETQYF

d_gene: -
j_gene: TRBJ2-2
v_gene: TRBV2
abundance: -
CDR3nt: TGTGCCAGCAGCCGGGATGCAGGGTCCGGGGAGCTGTTTTTT
CDR3aa: CASSRDAGSGELFF

d_gene: TRBD1
j_gene: TRBJ2-2
v_gene: TRBV20-1
abundance: few
CDR3nt: TGCAGTGCTAGAGATGGAAGACAGGGGGCGACCGGGGAGCTGTTTTTT
CDR3aa: CSARDGRQGATGELFF

d_gene: TRBD2
j_gene: TRBJ2-3
v_gene: TRBV11-2
abundance: -
CDR3nt: TGTGCCAGCAGCTTAAAGGAAGCGGGGGGGCGGACAAGCACAGATACGCAGTATTTT
CDR3aa: CASSLKEAGGRTSTDTQYF

d_gene: -
j_gene: TRBJ1-5
v_gene: TRBV4-3
abundance: -
CDR3nt: TGCGCCAGCAGCCAAGCTGACGGCAATCAGCCCCAGCATTTT
CDR3aa: CASSQADGNQPQHF

d_gene: -
j_gene: TRBJ2-5
v_gene: TRBV20-1
abundance: -
CDR3nt: TGCAGTGCTAGATTGGGATACCAAGAGACCCAGTACTTC
CDR3aa: CSARLGYQETQYF

d_gene: -
j_gene: TRBJ2-3
v_gene: TRBV7-3
abundance: few
CDR3nt: TGTGCCAGCAGCTTATCCCAGGCAGATACGCAGTATTTT
CDR3aa: CASSLSQADTQYF

d_gene: -
j_gene: TRBJ2-7
v_gene: TRBV7-6
abundance: -
CDR3nt: TGTGCCAGCAGCTTAGGCGGGGGACAAAGATTTAATCGGGGATACGAGCAGTACTTC
CDR3aa: CASSLGGGQRFNRGYEQYF

d_gene: TRBD2
j_gene: TRBJ2-2
v_gene: TRBV7-3
abundance: few
CDR3nt: TGTGCCAGCAGCGTCCGAGCGGGGGGGCGGAACGGGGAGCTGTTTTTT
CDR3aa: CASSVRAGGRNGELFF

d_gene: -
j_gene: TRBJ2-5
v_gene: TRBV7-2
abundance: few
CDR3nt: TGTGCCAGCTCAGGGTACCAAGAGACCCAGTACTTC
CDR3aa: CASSGYQETQYF

d_gene: -
j_gene: TRBJ1-4
v_gene: TRBV20-1
abundance: few
CDR3nt: TGCAGTGCTAGAGACGTTGCAACTAATGAAAAACTGTTTTTT
CDR3aa: CSARDVATNEKLFF

d_gene: TRBD1
j_gene: TRBJ2-3
v_gene: TRBV19
abundance: -
CDR3nt: TGTGCCAGTAGTTTCGGACAGGGTTCGACAGATACGCAGTATTTT
CDR3aa: CASSFGQGSTDTQYF

d_gene: -
j_gene: TRBJ2-1
v_gene: TRBV2
abundance: -
CDR3nt: TGTGCCAGCAGCCCGGACAGACAGTACCGCTACAATGAGCAGTTCTTC
CDR3aa: CASSPDRQYRYNEQFF

d_gene: -
j_gene: TRBJ2-3
v_gene: TRBV7-3
abundance: few
CDR3nt: TGTGCCAGCAGCTTTTCTGGGGGCAACACAGATACGCAGTATTTT
CDR3aa: CASSFSGGNTDTQYF

d_gene: TRBD2
j_gene: TRBJ2-1
v_gene: TRBV7-2
abundance: few
CDR3nt: TGTGCCAGCAGCGTTCTAGCGGGCCACAATGAGCAGTTCTTC
CDR3aa: CASSVLAGHNEQFF

d_gene: -
j_gene: TRBJ1-1
v_gene: TRBV5-4
abundance: many
CDR3nt: TGTGCCAGCAGCTTGGAGGGGGTGACTGAAGCTTTCTTT
CDR3aa: CASSLEGVTEAFF

d_gene: TRBD2
j_gene: TRBJ2-1
v_gene: TRBV5-4
abundance: few
CDR3nt: TGTGCCAGCAGCTCCGAGACTAGCGGGGGATACAATGAGCAGTTCTTC
CDR3aa: CASSSETSGGYNEQFF

d_gene: -
j_gene: TRBJ2-1
v_gene: TRBV6-1
abundance: few
CDR3nt: TGTGCCAGCGGGACGGGGGGCGCCTCCTACAATGAGCAGTTCTTC
CDR3aa: CASGTGGASYNEQFF

d_gene: -
j_gene: TRBJ1-6
v_gene: TRBV7-3
abundance: few
CDR3nt: TGTGCCAGCAGCCGTGACGGCCTCGGGTCACCCCTCCACTTT
CDR3aa: CASSRDGLGSPLHF

d_gene: -
j_gene: TRBJ2-3
v_gene: TRBV3-1
abundance: -
CDR3nt: TGTGCCAGCAGCCTTAACTCACTAGCACAGGGGCCGCAGTATTTT
CDR3aa: CASSLNSLAQGPQYF